The 2 T cell receptor beta chains below all came from one sample that was sequenced in a study of CD8 T cells in Susac syndrome. It was with random hexamers that about 0.45 to 1 ug RNA was reverse transcribed. TCRdb processed the immunoSEQ multiplex PCR reads anew with MiXCR; each CDR3 protein has one entry. Found here are over 150,000 distinct CDR3 sequences, 90% to 97% of them singletons; the top ten hold approximately 0.12%. Material: CD4+ T cells from PBMCs. The source is a human donor with Susac syndrome.

This clonotype was counted once. The chain has TRBV7-2 and TRBJ2-5, with 10 bases matching TRBD1. Germline CDR1 is SGHTA and CDR2 is FQGNSA. The CDR3 extends over 15 amino acids. The junction had 7 bases not matched to a gene; V was cut back by 4 bases and J by 5 bases. The CDR3 spells CASSWRQGAWETQYF. The CDR3 nucleotides read TGTGCCAGCAGCTGGCGACAGGGGGCGTGGGAGACCCAGTACTTC.

The chain is built from TRBV28 and TRBJ2-3, with 7 bases identical to TRBD1. J was trimmed by 3 bases and V by 5 bases; bases with no gene match: 11. CDR3 length: 16 amino acids. CDR1 MDHEN and CDR2 SYDVKM come from the germline V gene. For the CDR3, the DNA is TGTGCCAGCAGTACCACGGGACAGCTGGGGACAGATACGCAGTATTTT. Residues: CASSTTGQLGTDTQYF.